This T cell receptor beta chain came from a study of blood T cell repertoires in COVID-19 (dated by TCRdb to 2019 to 2021). For context, the study as a whole: Collaborator samples came from the United States, Italy and Spain and covered acute and convalescent phases of COVID-19. The sample metadata nearly always contained a de-identified subject ID, COVID-19 status, age in years and sex. The dataset comprised deeply sampled blood TCRbeta repertoires from subjects exposed to, actively infected with, or recovered from COVID-19. Where available, HLA class I and class II types were obtained from metadata supplied by the sample provider rather than from assay-based typing. The repertoires were made available in a free public database intended to serve as a resource for research on the immune response to SARS-CoV-2. The material from the prospective study consisted of cDNA or gDNA derived from T cells, B-cell-depleted T cells, or PBMCs. The samples were drawn from two sources: the first 160 participants of the ongoing ImmuneRACE study, and over 950 subjects contributed by 6 global collaborators. Here is what the overall study found, with its caveats: How much clinical and demographic metadata was included differed by source and by participant, and the metadata was provided uncurated.

As regards this clone: Its antigen has not been determined. No base qualities exist here, and no much larger clone lies one base off it.

In the prospective study, participants were 18 to 89 years old, resided in about two dozen geographic areas of the United States, and were enrolled through a virtual design. Cohort assignment in the prospective study relied on participant-reported clinical history from a screening survey and a study questionnaire. ImmuneRACE Cohort 3 recovered participants were defined by two consecutive negative NP/OP PCR tests, healthcare professional clearance, or symptom resolution. In the prospective study, whole blood, serum and a nasopharyngeal or oropharyngeal swab were collected from each participant by mobile phlebotomists. Additional blood draws and questionnaires over an approximately 2-month period could optionally be provided by prospective study participants. Before DNA extraction, prospective study blood samples were shipped either frozen or at room temperature. Ends trimmed: V by 6 bases, J by 3 bases; bases unmatched to a gene: 9. The CDR3, from cysteine to phenylalanine, totals 15 residues. Only the CDR3 DNA stays, 45 bases, in frame from base 1. CDR1 and CDR2, per the germline V gene, are MNHEY and SVGAGI.

TCRbeta CDR3 regions were amplified from genomic DNA by means of the immunoSEQ Assay, a bias-controlled multiplex PCR. Under the source paper's analysis protocol: The number of nucleated cells in each sample was estimated from the amplification of reference gene primers within the assay. To quantify the absolute abundance of each unique TCRbeta CDR3 rearrangement, sequence reads were collapsed and filtered. For each sample, productive Simpson clonality was calculated as the square root of Simpson's diversity index over productive rearrangements. TCRdb took over this immuneACCESS table, retaining in-frame rearrangements with V and J assigned. Such tables are incomplete; in checked studies, under half of the missing clones stem from an unresolved V gene, and the remainder is unexplained. V, J and clone size reflect that table, while D and trimming were determined from the DNA. This sample comprises about 480,000 clones, more than 75% of them detected only once. The ten largest clones capture 1.8% of the sample.

The chain uses TRBV6-5 and TRBJ1-1; TRBD1 matches 8 bases in the middle. The sample taken for sequencing was PBMCs or T cells enriched from blood (not recorded which). This receptor was identified in a woman between 40 and 55 years old who had recovered from COVID-19. CDR3 region: CASSRTGTGHTEAFF. The sequenced DNA: TGTGCCAGCAGCCGAACCGGGACAGGACACACTGAAGCTTTCTTT.